Sequencing of this T cell receptor beta chain was carried out in a study of blood T cell repertoires in COVID-19. Followed over time, Seattle patients had been enrolled while infection was active. The table came from immunoSEQ multiplex PCR; TCRdb's copy has only in-frame clones and leaves some out. The sample carries hundreds of thousands of clones, approximately 86% recorded once. The germline gives CDR1 SGHTA, CDR2 FQGNSA. V was clipped by 1 base and J by 2 bases, with 7 bases between them. The CDR3 contains 14 residues. The sequencing sample was made of peripheral blood. This TCR derives from a woman between 70 and 85 years old with COVID-19, enrolled during active disease. The V call is TRBV7-2, the J call TRBJ2-3; unclear D gene. The CDR3 sequence: CASSLDTLTDTQYF. CDR3 DNA: TGTGCCAGCAGCTTAGACACCCTCACAGATACGCAGTATTTT. Full variable domain (rest looked up from reference TRBV7-2 and TRBJ2-3): GAGVSQSPSNKVTEKGKDVELRCDPISGHTALYWYRQSLGQGLEFLIYFQGNSAPDKSGLPSDRFSAERTGGSVSTLTIQRTQQEDSAVYLCASSLDTLTDTQYFGPGTRLTVL.